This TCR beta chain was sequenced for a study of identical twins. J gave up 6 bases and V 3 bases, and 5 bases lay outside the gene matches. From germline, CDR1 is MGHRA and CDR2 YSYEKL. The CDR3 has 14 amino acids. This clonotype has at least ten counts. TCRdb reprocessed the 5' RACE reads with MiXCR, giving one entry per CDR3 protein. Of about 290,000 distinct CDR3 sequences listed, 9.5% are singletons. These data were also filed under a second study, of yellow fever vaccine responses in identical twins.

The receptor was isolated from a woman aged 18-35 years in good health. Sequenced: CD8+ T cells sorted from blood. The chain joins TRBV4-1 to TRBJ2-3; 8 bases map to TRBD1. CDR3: CASSHRTGLDTQYF. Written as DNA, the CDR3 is TGCGCCAGCAGCCACCGGACAGGGTTGGATACGCAGTATTTT.